A selection of T cell receptor beta chains follows, all from one sample in a study of patients and donors after allogeneic stem cell transplantation. TCRdb itself ran the RT-PCR reads through MiXCR, one entry per CDR3 protein. The table has roughly 1,400 distinct CDR3 sequences, around a quarter seen once. The sequenced sample consisted of blood, either unsorted or a sorted T cell fraction (not recorded which). The receptors originated from a human donor who was either an allogeneic HSCT recipient or a stem cell or donor lymphocyte infusion donor (not recorded which). It is not recorded whose cells these are; they may come from a transplant donor. The CDR3 runs from the conserved cysteine through the conserved F or W. The D gene is left open where the match is weak. Expanded clones get a size class; other rows say once, few or many, or leave the size out.

D gene: TRBD2; V gene: TRBV7-2; clone size: NA; J gene: TRBJ2-1; CDR3 protein: CASSPRVAGNNEQFF; CDR3 DNA: TGTGCCAGCAGCCCCAGGGTAGCGGGGAACAATGAGCAGTTCTTC
D gene: NA; V gene: TRBV2; clone size: NA; J gene: TRBJ2-3; CDR3 protein: CASSLTDTQYF; CDR3 DNA: TGTGCCAGCAGTCTTACAGATACGCAGTATTTT
D gene: NA; V gene: TRBV12-3/TRBV12-4; clone size: few; J gene: TRBJ2-1; CDR3 protein: CASSPGIEQFF; CDR3 DNA: TGTGCCAGCAGTCCTGGGATCGAGCAGTTCTTC
D gene: NA; V gene: TRBV11-1; clone size: NA; J gene: TRBJ1-1; CDR3 protein: CASSLQSNTEAFF; CDR3 DNA: TGTGCCAGCAGCCTTCAGTCGAACACTGAAGCTTTCTTT
D gene: NA; V gene: TRBV9; clone size: few; J gene: TRBJ1-2; CDR3 protein: CASSSEGANYGYTF; CDR3 DNA: TGTGCCAGCAGCTCAGAGGGAGCTAACTATGGCTACACCTTC
D gene: TRBD1; V gene: TRBV19; clone size: medium-sized; J gene: TRBJ1-5; CDR3 protein: CASSIGQGRQPQHF; CDR3 DNA: TGTGCCAGTAGTATTGGACAGGGGCGGCAGCCCCAGCATTTT
D gene: NA; V gene: TRBV7-3; clone size: NA; J gene: TRBJ2-3; CDR3 protein: CASSLRGQHTDTQYF; CDR3 DNA: TGTGCCAGCAGCTTAAGGGGGCAGCACACAGATACGCAGTATTTT
D gene: TRBD2; V gene: TRBV5-1; clone size: few; J gene: TRBJ2-3; CDR3 protein: CASRGTSGRADTQYF; CDR3 DNA: TGCGCCAGCCGGGGGACTAGCGGGAGAGCAGATACGCAGTATTTT
D gene: NA; V gene: TRBV5-1; clone size: NA; J gene: TRBJ1-1; CDR3 protein: CASSRLGNTEAFF; CDR3 DNA: TGCGCCAGCAGCCGGTTGGGGAACACTGAAGCTTTCTTT
D gene: TRBD2; V gene: TRBV4-1; clone size: NA; J gene: TRBJ2-1; CDR3 protein: CASSQEHLAGGPWSYNEQFF; CDR3 DNA: TGCGCCAGCAGCCAGGAGCACCTAGCGGGAGGGCCTTGGTCCTACAATGAGCAGTTCTTC
D gene: TRBD2; V gene: TRBV7-2; clone size: hyperexpanded; J gene: TRBJ2-1; CDR3 protein: CASSLSLAGDNEQFF; CDR3 DNA: TGTGCCAGCAGCTTATCCCTAGCGGGGGACAATGAGCAGTTCTTC
D gene: NA; V gene: TRBV19; clone size: NA; J gene: TRBJ2-3; CDR3 protein: CASSTRLTDTQYF; CDR3 DNA: TGTGCCAGTAGTACCCGACTCACAGATACGCAGTATTTT
D gene: TRBD2; V gene: TRBV7-8; clone size: few; J gene: TRBJ2-3; CDR3 protein: CASTPLAEITDTQYF; CDR3 DNA: TGTGCCAGCACCCCCCTAGCGGAGATCACAGATACGCAGTATTTT
D gene: TRBD1; V gene: TRBV30; clone size: NA; J gene: TRBJ1-1; CDR3 protein: CAWSVGGEAFF; CDR3 DNA: TGTGCCTGGAGTGTAGGGGGCGAAGCTTTCTTT
D gene: NA; V gene: TRBV18; clone size: NA; J gene: TRBJ2-7; CDR3 protein: CASSPSQGQYF; CDR3 DNA: TGTGCCAGCTCACCCTCTCAAGGGCAGTACTTC
D gene: NA; V gene: TRBV28; clone size: large; J gene: TRBJ2-7; CDR3 protein: CASNRGASYEQYF; CDR3 DNA: TGTGCCAGCAACCGAGGCGCATCCTACGAGCAGTACTTC
D gene: NA; V gene: TRBV7-8; clone size: medium-sized; J gene: TRBJ1-1; CDR3 protein: CASSLKGQMEAFF; CDR3 DNA: TGTGCCAGCAGCTTGAAAGGGCAGATGGAAGCTTTCTTT
D gene: TRBD2; V gene: TRBV5-6; clone size: once; J gene: TRBJ2-5; CDR3 protein: CASSFIAGETQYF; CDR3 DNA: TGTGCCAGCAGCTTCATAGCGGGGGAGACCCAGTACTTC
D gene: TRBD2; V gene: TRBV30; clone size: NA; J gene: TRBJ2-3; CDR3 protein: CAWTVGLAGDTQYF; CDR3 DNA: TGTGCCTGGACCGTTGGACTAGCGGGAGATACGCAGTATTTT
D gene: NA; V gene: TRBV9; clone size: few; J gene: TRBJ2-3; CDR3 protein: CASSVGREILTDTQYF; CDR3 DNA: TGTGCCAGCAGCGTAGGTCGGGAGATTCTCACAGATACGCAGTATTTT
D gene: TRBD2; V gene: TRBV29-1; clone size: large; J gene: TRBJ2-5; CDR3 protein: CSAGGETQYF; CDR3 DNA: TGCAGCGCCGGGGGGGAGACCCAGTACTTC
D gene: NA; V gene: TRBV7-9; clone size: NA; J gene: TRBJ1-2; CDR3 protein: CASSSLGATGYTF; CDR3 DNA: TGTGCCAGCAGCTCCCTTGGGGCGACTGGCTACACCTTC
D gene: NA; V gene: TRBV7-9; clone size: NA; J gene: TRBJ2-7; CDR3 protein: CASSSRGIRSSYEQYF; CDR3 DNA: TGTGCCAGCAGCTCCCGCGGTATTAGGAGCTCCTACGAGCAGTACTTC
D gene: NA; V gene: TRBV28; clone size: NA; J gene: TRBJ1-2; CDR3 protein: CASSKLSRGYTF; CDR3 DNA: TGTGCCAGCAGTAAGCTGTCCCGTGGCTACACCTTC
D gene: TRBD1; V gene: TRBV20-1; clone size: NA; J gene: TRBJ1-5; CDR3 protein: CSARPWTGVQPQHF; CDR3 DNA: TGCAGTGCTAGACCGTGGACAGGGGTGCAGCCCCAGCATTTT
D gene: NA; V gene: TRBV6-2/TRBV6-3; clone size: NA; J gene: TRBJ1-1; CDR3 protein: CASSYPTSATGRAFF; CDR3 DNA: TGTGCCAGCAGTTACCCAACCAGCGCCACAGGGCGGGCTTTCTTT
D gene: NA; V gene: TRBV3-2; clone size: few; J gene: TRBJ2-1; CDR3 protein: CASSQDAVSGYNEQFF; CDR3 DNA: TGTGCCAGCAGCCAAGACGCGGTGTCTGGCTACAATGAGCAGTTCTTC
D gene: NA; V gene: TRBV6-6; clone size: NA; J gene: TRBJ1-5; CDR3 protein: CASSYSVGNQPQHF; CDR3 DNA: TGTGCCAGCAGTTACTCGGTGGGCAATCAGCCCCAGCATTTT
D gene: NA; V gene: TRBV7-2; clone size: medium-sized; J gene: TRBJ2-1; CDR3 protein: CASSASSNEQFF; CDR3 DNA: TGTGCCAGCAGCGCAAGTAGCAATGAGCAGTTCTTC
D gene: NA; V gene: TRBV11-2; clone size: NA; J gene: TRBJ2-1; CDR3 protein: CASSLGPNSDNEQFF; CDR3 DNA: TGTGCCAGCAGCTTAGGCCCGAACAGCGACAATGAGCAGTTCTTC
D gene: NA; V gene: TRBV7-2; clone size: medium-sized; J gene: TRBJ2-1; CDR3 protein: CASSLRVEGEQFF; CDR3 DNA: TGTGCCAGCAGCTTAAGGGTAGAGGGAGAGCAGTTCTTC
D gene: TRBD1; V gene: TRBV11-3; clone size: NA; J gene: TRBJ2-1; CDR3 protein: CASSFRSAGGKDEQFF; CDR3 DNA: TGTGCCAGCAGCTTCCGCTCGGCAGGGGGAAAGGATGAGCAGTTCTTC
D gene: NA; V gene: TRBV11-2; clone size: once; J gene: TRBJ2-7; CDR3 protein: CASSQGLLTSYEQYF; CDR3 DNA: TGTGCCAGCAGCCAAGGACTACTCACGTCCTACGAGCAGTACTTC
D gene: NA; V gene: TRBV11-2; clone size: few; J gene: TRBJ1-5; CDR3 protein: CASSASGGPVHF; CDR3 DNA: TGTGCCAGCAGCGCCTCGGGGGGTCCCGTTCATTTT
D gene: NA; V gene: TRBV11-2; clone size: NA; J gene: TRBJ1-2; CDR3 protein: CASSLDPGQTYGYTF; CDR3 DNA: TGTGCCAGCAGCTTAGACCCCGGACAGACCTATGGCTACACCTTC
D gene: NA; V gene: TRBV5-6; clone size: NA; J gene: TRBJ1-2; CDR3 protein: CASSLGGYGYTF; CDR3 DNA: TGTGCCAGCAGCTTGGGGGGCTATGGCTACACCTTC
D gene: NA; V gene: TRBV6-2/TRBV6-3; clone size: medium-sized; J gene: TRBJ2-1; CDR3 protein: CASGRYNEQFF; CDR3 DNA: TGTGCCAGCGGGCGGTACAATGAGCAGTTCTTC
D gene: NA; V gene: TRBV20-1; clone size: medium-sized; J gene: TRBJ2-3; CDR3 protein: CSANIGSTDTQYF; CDR3 DNA: TGCAGTGCTAATATCGGAAGCACAGATACGCAGTATTTT
D gene: NA; V gene: TRBV6-5; clone size: few; J gene: TRBJ1-2; CDR3 protein: CASSSYQGYGYTF; CDR3 DNA: TGTGCCAGCAGTTCCTACCAAGGCTATGGCTACACCTTC
D gene: NA; V gene: TRBV20-1; clone size: NA; J gene: TRBJ2-5; CDR3 protein: CSARDRIRQETQYF; CDR3 DNA: TGCAGTGCTAGAGATCGTATCAGACAAGAGACCCAGTACTTC
D gene: TRBD2; V gene: TRBV2; clone size: NA; J gene: TRBJ2-1; CDR3 protein: CASSYNTKLAGDYNEQFF; CDR3 DNA: TGTGCCAGCAGTTACAATACCAAACTAGCGGGGGATTACAATGAGCAGTTCTTC
D gene: NA; V gene: TRBV7-9; clone size: few; J gene: TRBJ1-1; CDR3 protein: CASSLAGNTEAFF; CDR3 DNA: TGTGCCAGCAGCTTAGCGGGGAACACTGAAGCTTTCTTT
D gene: NA; V gene: TRBV2; clone size: NA; J gene: TRBJ1-1; CDR3 protein: CASSEIAPGGAFF; CDR3 DNA: TGTGCCAGCAGTGAGATAGCCCCGGGGGGAGCTTTCTTT
D gene: NA; V gene: TRBV29-1; clone size: medium-sized; J gene: TRBJ1-1; CDR3 protein: CSVGGLQNTEAFF; CDR3 DNA: TGCAGCGTTGGGGGACTCCAGAACACTGAAGCTTTCTTT
D gene: NA; V gene: TRBV29-1; clone size: few; J gene: TRBJ1-2; CDR3 protein: CSVAGLHGYTF; CDR3 DNA: TGCAGCGTGGCAGGACTTCATGGCTACACCTTC
D gene: NA; V gene: TRBV4-1; clone size: NA; J gene: TRBJ2-2; CDR3 protein: CASSSGPSGELFF; CDR3 DNA: TGCGCCAGCAGCTCCGGGCCCAGCGGGGAGCTGTTTTTT
D gene: NA; V gene: TRBV3-1; clone size: medium-sized; J gene: TRBJ1-1; CDR3 protein: CASSQDSPTAEAFF; CDR3 DNA: TGTGCCAGCAGCCAAGATTCTCCCACCGCTGAAGCTTTCTTT
D gene: TRBD2; V gene: TRBV6-5; clone size: NA; J gene: TRBJ2-1; CDR3 protein: CASSQSGSFIYNEQFF; CDR3 DNA: TGTGCCAGCAGCCAGAGCGGGAGCTTCATCTACAATGAGCAGTTCTTC
D gene: TRBD1; V gene: TRBV27; clone size: NA; J gene: TRBJ2-1; CDR3 protein: CASSTWTGRRFF; CDR3 DNA: TGTGCCAGCAGTACGTGGACAGGCCGGAGGTTCTTC
D gene: NA; V gene: TRBV7-9; clone size: once; J gene: TRBJ2-3; CDR3 protein: CASSSRADTQYF; CDR3 DNA: TGTGCCAGCAGCTCCCGGGCCGATACGCAGTATTTT
D gene: NA; V gene: TRBV30; clone size: NA; J gene: TRBJ2-6; CDR3 protein: CAWSPGLSGANVLTF; CDR3 DNA: TGTGCCTGGAGTCCGGGACTGTCTGGGGCCAACGTCCTGACTTTC
D gene: TRBD1; V gene: TRBV19; clone size: NA; J gene: TRBJ1-1; CDR3 protein: CASKGTGEAFF; CDR3 DNA: TGTGCCAGTAAAGGGACAGGGGAAGCTTTCTTT
D gene: TRBD1; V gene: TRBV29-1; clone size: NA; J gene: TRBJ2-7; CDR3 protein: CSVEGQGVSEQYF; CDR3 DNA: TGCAGCGTTGAGGGACAGGGAGTTAGCGAGCAGTACTTC
D gene: TRBD1; V gene: TRBV6-2/TRBV6-3; clone size: NA; J gene: TRBJ2-1; CDR3 protein: CASRDRIPYNEQFF; CDR3 DNA: TGTGCCAGCAGGGACAGGATACCCTACAATGAGCAGTTCTTC
D gene: TRBD2; V gene: TRBV6-6; clone size: NA; J gene: TRBJ2-7; CDR3 protein: CASRRGGSSYEQYF; CDR3 DNA: TGTGCCAGCCGCCGCGGCGGGAGCTCCTACGAGCAGTACTTC
D gene: NA; V gene: TRBV7-2; clone size: few; J gene: TRBJ2-1; CDR3 protein: CASSLGPDNEQFF; CDR3 DNA: TGTGCCAGCAGCTTAGGCCCAGACAATGAGCAGTTCTTC
D gene: NA; V gene: TRBV9; clone size: NA; J gene: TRBJ1-1; CDR3 protein: CASSVSGTGASEAFF; CDR3 DNA: TGTGCCAGCAGCGTCTCCGGGACCGGGGCCTCTGAAGCTTTCTTT